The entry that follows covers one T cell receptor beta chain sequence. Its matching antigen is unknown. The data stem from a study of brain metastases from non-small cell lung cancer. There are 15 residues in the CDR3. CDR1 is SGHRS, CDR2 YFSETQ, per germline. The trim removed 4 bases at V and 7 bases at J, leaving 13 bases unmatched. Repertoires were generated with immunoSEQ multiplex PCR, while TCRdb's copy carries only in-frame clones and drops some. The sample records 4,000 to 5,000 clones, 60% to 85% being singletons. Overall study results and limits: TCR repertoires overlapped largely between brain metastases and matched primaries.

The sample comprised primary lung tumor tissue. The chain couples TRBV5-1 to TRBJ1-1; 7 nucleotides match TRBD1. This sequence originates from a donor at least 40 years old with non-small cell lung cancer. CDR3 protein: CASSTRQGTSFEAFF. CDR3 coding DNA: TGCGCCAGCAGCACAAGACAGGGTACCTCGTTTGAAGCTTTCTTT.